This T cell receptor beta chain was identified in a study of shared clonotypes between healthy human individuals. Points from the study as a whole: The sharing of 4% to 5.5% of naive CD4 clonotypes was seen across several donors. Some clonotypes were shared by all four sorted-subset donors, while others were not shared. The non-shared ones had lower generation probabilities than the shared ones.

V dropped 2 bases and J dropped 6; count of bases not matched to a gene: 7. Germline CDR1 SGHDT, CDR2 YYEEEE. The CDR3 is 15 residues long. Each replicate PCR on the sorted subsets used around 200 ng DNA (approximately 33,000 T cell genomes). TCRdb's table, derived via immunoSEQ multiplex PCR, lists solely in-frame clones and lacks some. This table has hundreds of thousands of clones, 74% appearing once. Note on this clone: Its antigen is not known.

Sequencing used memory CD4+ T cells sorted from blood. This sample's subset: CD45RA-negative fraction. The chain uses TRBV5-6 and TRBJ2-1, with 8 nucleotides matching TRBD2. The clonotype comes from a woman in her 30s in good health. The CDR3 DNA is TGTGCCAGCAGCTTATCGAGCGGGAGACGCAATGAGCAGTTCTTC. Translation gives CASSLSSGRRNEQFF.